This T cell receptor (beta chain) was profiled in a study of CD8 T cells in Susac syndrome. The RNA, roughly 0.45 to 1 ug, was put through reverse transcription using random hexamers. TCR beta CDR3 was amplified by immunoSEQ covering 54 Vbeta and 13 Jbeta. TCRdb fed the immunoSEQ multiplex PCR reads into MiXCR, producing one record per CDR3 protein. Seen here are around 190,000 distinct CDR3 sequences, approximately 95% observed once, and the top ten hold 0.1%. CDR3 length equals 18 residues. Germline V gene lookup returns CDR1 LGHNA and CDR2 YNFKEQ. The V gene lost 0 bases and the J gene lost 7 bases, with 22 bases spanning the gap.

This sequence joins TRBV4-2 and TRBJ2-1; D gene ambiguous. The receptor's source is a human donor in good health. Specimen: CD4+ T cells from PBMCs. CDR3 loop: CASSQDPKRLTPRNEQFF. The CDR3 DNA reads TGTGCCAGCAGCCAAGATCCGAAGAGACTGACACCTCGGAATGAGCAGTTCTTC.